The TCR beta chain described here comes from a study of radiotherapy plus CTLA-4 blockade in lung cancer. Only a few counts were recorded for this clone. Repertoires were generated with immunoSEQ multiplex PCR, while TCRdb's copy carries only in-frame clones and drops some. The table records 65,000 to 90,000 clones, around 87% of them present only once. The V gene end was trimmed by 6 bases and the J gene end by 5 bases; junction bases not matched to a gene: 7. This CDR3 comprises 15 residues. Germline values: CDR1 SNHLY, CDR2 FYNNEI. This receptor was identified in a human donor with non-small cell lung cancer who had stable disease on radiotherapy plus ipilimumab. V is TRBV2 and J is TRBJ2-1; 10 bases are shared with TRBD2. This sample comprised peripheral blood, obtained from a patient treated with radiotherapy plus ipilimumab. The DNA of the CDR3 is TGTGCCAGCAGACGCCAAGCGGGAGGGGACAATGAGCAGTTCTTC. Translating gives CASRRQAGGDNEQFF.